This TCR beta chain was sequenced for a study of blood T cell repertoires in COVID-19. About the study: Sites across the United States, Italy and Spain contributed samples from acute and convalescent COVID-19.

In this sample, this clone turned up a few times. TCRdb keeps only in-frame clones here, not all; method: immunoSEQ multiplex PCR. The data hold a few hundred thousand clones, with about 88% observed a single time. The V gene's germline CDR1 is SGDLS and CDR2 YYNGEE. V lost 3 bases and J 7 bases, leaving 14 bases between the germline ends. The CDR3 is 15 amino acids. In Cohort 3, a recovered donor had either two negative PCRs, clearance, or symptom resolution. The sample consisted of PBMCs or T cells enriched from blood (not recorded which). This TCR was recovered from a woman aged 18 to 35 who had recovered from COVID-19. The V call is TRBV9, the J call TRBJ1-6; a weak D match, TRBD1 (6 bases). Here the CDR3 reads CASSAADSKNSPLHF. Written as DNA, the CDR3 is TGTGCCAGCAGCGCGGCGGACAGTAAAAATTCACCCCTCCACTTT.